The T cell receptor (beta chain) described here comes from a study of graft-versus-host responses after intestinal transplantation. Study-wide findings and caveats: Declining HvG levels early post-transplant were linked to peak circulating GvH clone levels.

The data were produced by immunoSEQ multiplex PCR, yet TCRdb's version contains in-frame clones alone and is incomplete. The sample includes under 45,000 clones, 90% to 95% seen only once; the top ten take about 3.6%. Points on this clone: Its specificity is not known.

The sequencing used PBMCs, collected almost 750 days after intestinal transplantation. The source is a human patient who received an intestinal transplant, so some T cells may come from the graft donor.

CDR3 DNA sequence: TGCGCCAGCAGCCAAGGAGCGGTGTGGGGTGAGTCTGAAGCTTTCTTT. Its protein is CASSQGAVWGESEAFF. The chain joins TRBV4-1 to TRBJ1-1; D gene ambiguous. This CDR3 contains 16 residues. The germline V gene encodes CDR1 MGHRA and CDR2 YSYEKL. V gave up 1 base and J gave up 6 bases, with 18 bases separating them.